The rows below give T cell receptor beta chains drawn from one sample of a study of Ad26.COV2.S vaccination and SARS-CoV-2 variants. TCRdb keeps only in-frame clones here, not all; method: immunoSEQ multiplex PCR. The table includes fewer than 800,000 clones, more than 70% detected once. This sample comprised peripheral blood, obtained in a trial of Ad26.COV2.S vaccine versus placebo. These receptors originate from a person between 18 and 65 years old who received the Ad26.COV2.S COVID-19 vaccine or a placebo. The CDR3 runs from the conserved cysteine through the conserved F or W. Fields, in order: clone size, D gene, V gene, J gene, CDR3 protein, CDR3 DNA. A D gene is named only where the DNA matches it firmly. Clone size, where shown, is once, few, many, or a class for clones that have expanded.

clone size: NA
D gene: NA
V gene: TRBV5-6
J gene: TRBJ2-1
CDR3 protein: CACAKALYNEQFF
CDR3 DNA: TGTGCCTGCGCGAAGGCGTTATACAATGAGCAGTTCTTC

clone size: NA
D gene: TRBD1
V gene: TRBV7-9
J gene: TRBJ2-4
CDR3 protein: CASSSRTGGRNIQYF
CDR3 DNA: TGTGCCAGCAGCTCACGGACAGGGGGCAGGAACATTCAGTACTTC

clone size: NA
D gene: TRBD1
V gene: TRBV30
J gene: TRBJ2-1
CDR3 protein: CACDRDRGLNEQFF
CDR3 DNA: TGTGCCTGTGACCGGGACAGGGGACTCAATGAGCAGTTCTTC

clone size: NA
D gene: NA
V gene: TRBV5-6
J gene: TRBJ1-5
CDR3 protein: CASSLGGAVQPQHF
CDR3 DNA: TGTGCCAGCAGCTTGGGCGGAGCGGTTCAGCCCCAGCATTTT

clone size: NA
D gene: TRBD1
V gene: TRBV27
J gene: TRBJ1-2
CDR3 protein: CASSFTTGIGYTF
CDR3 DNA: TGTGCCAGCAGTTTCACGACAGGGATTGGCTACACCTTC

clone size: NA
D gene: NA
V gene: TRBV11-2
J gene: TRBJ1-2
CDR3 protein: CATTWAGAGYTF
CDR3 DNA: TGTGCCACCACTTGGGCAGGAGCGGGCTACACCTTC

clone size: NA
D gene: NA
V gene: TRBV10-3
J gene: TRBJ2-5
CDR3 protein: CAISLQGTGETQYF
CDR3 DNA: TGTGCCATCAGTTTACAGGGTACGGGCGAGACCCAGTACTTC

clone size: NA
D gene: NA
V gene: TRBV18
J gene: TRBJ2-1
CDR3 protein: CATLKPHNEQFF
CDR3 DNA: TGTGCCACCCTAAAACCCCACAATGAGCAGTTCTTC

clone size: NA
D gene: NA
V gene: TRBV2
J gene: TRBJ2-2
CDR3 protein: CASSVAYTGELFF
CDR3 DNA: TGTGCCAGCAGTGTAGCCTACACCGGGGAGCTGTTTTTT

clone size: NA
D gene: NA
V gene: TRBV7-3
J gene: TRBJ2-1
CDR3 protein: CASSLRSGGYNEQFF
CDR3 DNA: TGTGCCAGCAGCTTAAGATCGGGCGGATACAATGAGCAGTTCTTC

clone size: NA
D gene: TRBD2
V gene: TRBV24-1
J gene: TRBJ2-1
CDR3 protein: CATSEAGGLYNEQFF
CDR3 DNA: TGTGCCACCAGTGAGGCGGGAGGTCTCTACAATGAGCAGTTCTTC

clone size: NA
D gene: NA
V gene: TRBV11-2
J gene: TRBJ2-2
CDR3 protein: CASTMGAANTGELFF
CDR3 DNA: TGTGCCAGCACCATGGGGGCAGCGAACACCGGGGAGCTGTTTTTT

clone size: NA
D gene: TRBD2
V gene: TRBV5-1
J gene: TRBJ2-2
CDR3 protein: CASSPSTTSGNPGELFF
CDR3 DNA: TGCGCCAGCAGCCCGTCCACGACTAGCGGGAACCCCGGGGAGCTGTTTTTT

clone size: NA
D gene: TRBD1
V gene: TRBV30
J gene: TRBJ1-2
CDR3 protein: CAETQGANYGYTF
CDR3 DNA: TGTGCAGAAACACAGGGGGCTAACTATGGCTACACCTTC

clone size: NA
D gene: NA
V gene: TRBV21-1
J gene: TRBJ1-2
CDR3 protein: CASSKERRYGYTF
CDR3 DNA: TGTGCCAGCAGCAAAGAGCGGAGATATGGCTACACCTTC

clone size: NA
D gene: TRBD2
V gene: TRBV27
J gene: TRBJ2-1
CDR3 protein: CASSLLAGGLYEQFF
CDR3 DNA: TGTGCCAGCAGTTTACTAGCGGGGGGGCTCTATGAGCAGTTCTTC

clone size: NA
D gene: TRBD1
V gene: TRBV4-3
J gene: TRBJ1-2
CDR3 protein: CASSQVGTGSNYGYTF
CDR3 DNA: TGCGCCAGCAGCCAAGTGGGGACAGGGTCTAACTATGGCTACACCTTC

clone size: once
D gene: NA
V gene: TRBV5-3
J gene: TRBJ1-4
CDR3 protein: CARSAGNEGLSEKLFF
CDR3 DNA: TGTGCCAGAAGCGCGGGGAATGAAGGACTCTCGGAAAAACTGTTTTTT

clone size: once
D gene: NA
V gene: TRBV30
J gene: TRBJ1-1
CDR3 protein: CAWRGMNTEAFF
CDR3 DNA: TGTGCCTGGAGAGGTATGAACACTGAAGCTTTCTTT

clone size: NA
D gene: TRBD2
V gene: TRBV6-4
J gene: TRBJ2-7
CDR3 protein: CASSDPGLGGSYEQYF
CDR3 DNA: TGTGCCAGCAGTGACCCGGGACTAGGGGGCTCCTACGAGCAGTACTTC

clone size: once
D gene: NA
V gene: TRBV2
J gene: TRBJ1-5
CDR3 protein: CASSGQSINQPQHF
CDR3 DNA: TGTGCCAGCAGTGGACAGTCTATCAATCAGCCCCAGCATTTT

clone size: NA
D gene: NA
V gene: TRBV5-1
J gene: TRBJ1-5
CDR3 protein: CASSRDLNQPQHF
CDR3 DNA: TGCGCCAGCAGTCGGGATCTCAATCAGCCCCAGCATTTT

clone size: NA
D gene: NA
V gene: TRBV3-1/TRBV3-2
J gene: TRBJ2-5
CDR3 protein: CASTPLSPETQYF
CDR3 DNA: TGTGCCAGCACCCCCTTGTCCCCCGAGACCCAGTACTTC

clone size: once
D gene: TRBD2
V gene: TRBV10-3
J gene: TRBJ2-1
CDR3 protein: CATPLAGGPIYYNEQFF
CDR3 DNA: TGTGCCACCCCGCTAGCGGGGGGGCCCATTTACTACAATGAGCAGTTCTTC

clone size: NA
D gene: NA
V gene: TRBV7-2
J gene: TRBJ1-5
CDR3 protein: CASSSEGRGQAQHF
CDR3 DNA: TGTGCCAGCAGCTCGGAGGGGAGGGGACAAGCCCAGCATTTT

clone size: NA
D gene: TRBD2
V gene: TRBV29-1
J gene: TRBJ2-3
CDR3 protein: CSVEGGRTDTQYF
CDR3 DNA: TGCAGCGTCGAGGGCGGGAGAACAGATACGCAGTATTTT

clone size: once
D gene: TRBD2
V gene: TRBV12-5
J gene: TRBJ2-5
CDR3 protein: CASGLGSGGETQYF
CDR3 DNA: TGTGCTAGTGGTTTGGGGAGCGGGGGAGAGACCCAGTACTTC

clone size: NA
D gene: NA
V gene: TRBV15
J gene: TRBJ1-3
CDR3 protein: CATSNPGRNTIYF
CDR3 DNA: TGTGCCACCAGCAACCCAGGGCGAAACACCATATATTTT

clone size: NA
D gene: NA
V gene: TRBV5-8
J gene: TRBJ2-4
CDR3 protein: CASSLGPGNIQYF
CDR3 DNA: TGTGCCAGCAGCTTGGGTCCGGGAAACATTCAGTACTTC

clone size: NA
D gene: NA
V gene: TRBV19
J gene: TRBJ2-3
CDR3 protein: CASSPATDTQYF
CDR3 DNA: TGTGCCAGTAGTCCAGCCACAGATACGCAGTATTTT

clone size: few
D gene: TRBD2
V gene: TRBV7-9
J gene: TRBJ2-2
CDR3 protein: CASSPSTSGTGELFF
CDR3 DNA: TGTGCCAGCAGCCCGTCCACTAGCGGGACCGGGGAGCTGTTTTTT

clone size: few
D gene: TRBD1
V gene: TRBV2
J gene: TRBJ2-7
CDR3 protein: CASRDRSYEQYF
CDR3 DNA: TGTGCCAGCAGGGACAGGTCCTACGAGCAGTACTTC

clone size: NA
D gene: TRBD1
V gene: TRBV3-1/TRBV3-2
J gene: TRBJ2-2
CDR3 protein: CASSSWDRGPGELFF
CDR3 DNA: TGTGCCAGCAGCTCTTGGGACAGGGGCCCCGGGGAGCTGTTTTTT

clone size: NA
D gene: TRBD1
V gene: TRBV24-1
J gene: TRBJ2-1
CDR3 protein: CATSRDSYNEQFF
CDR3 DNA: TGTGCCACCAGCCGGGACAGCTACAATGAGCAGTTCTTC

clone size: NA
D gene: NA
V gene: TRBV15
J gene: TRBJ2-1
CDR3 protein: CATSRPGGDEQFF
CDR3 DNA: TGTGCCACCAGCAGGCCAGGGGGGGATGAGCAGTTCTTC

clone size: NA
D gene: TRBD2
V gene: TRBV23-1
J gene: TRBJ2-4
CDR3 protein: CASRQAGSPLAKNIQYF
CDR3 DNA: TGCGCCAGCAGGCAAGCGGGATCCCCACTAGCCAAAAACATTCAGTACTTC

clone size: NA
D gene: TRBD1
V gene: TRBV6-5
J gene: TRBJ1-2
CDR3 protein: CASRTDRIYGYTF
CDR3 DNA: TGTGCCAGCAGGACGGACAGGATTTATGGCTACACCTTC

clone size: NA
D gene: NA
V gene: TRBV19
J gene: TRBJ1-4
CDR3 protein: CASSPVTATNEKLFF
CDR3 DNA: TGTGCCAGTAGTCCCGTCACCGCAACTAATGAAAAACTGTTTTTT

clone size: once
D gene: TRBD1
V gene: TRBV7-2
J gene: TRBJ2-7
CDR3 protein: CASSLGTGGREQYF
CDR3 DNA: TGTGCCAGCAGCTTAGGGACAGGTGGAAGAGAGCAGTACTTC

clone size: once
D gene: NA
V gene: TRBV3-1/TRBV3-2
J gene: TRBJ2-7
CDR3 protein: CASSQWGNPYEQYF
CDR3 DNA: TGTGCCAGCAGCCAATGGGGAAATCCCTACGAGCAGTACTTC

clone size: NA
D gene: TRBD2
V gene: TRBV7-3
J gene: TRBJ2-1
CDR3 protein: CASSSQPPGEGDNEQFF
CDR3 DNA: TGTGCCAGCAGCTCCCAGCCCCCGGGGGAGGGTGACAATGAGCAGTTCTTC

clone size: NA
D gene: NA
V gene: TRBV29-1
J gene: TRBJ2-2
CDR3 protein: CSALGGTGGRVGELFF
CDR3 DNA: TGCAGCGCCCTCGGGGGCACGGGGGGCCGGGTCGGGGAGCTGTTTTTT

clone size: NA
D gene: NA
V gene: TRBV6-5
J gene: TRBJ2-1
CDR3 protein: CASSLQVGSYNEQFF
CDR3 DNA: TGTGCCAGCAGTCTTCAGGTCGGCTCCTACAATGAGCAGTTCTTC

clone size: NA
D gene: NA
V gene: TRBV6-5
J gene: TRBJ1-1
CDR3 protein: CASSYGGGVGTEAFF
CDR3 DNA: TGTGCCAGCAGTTACGGTGGGGGGGTAGGCACTGAAGCTTTCTTT

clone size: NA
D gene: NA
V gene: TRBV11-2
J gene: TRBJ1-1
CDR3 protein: CASSSTGMNTEAFF
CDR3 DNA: TGTGCCAGCAGCTCTACAGGCATGAACACTGAAGCTTTCTTT

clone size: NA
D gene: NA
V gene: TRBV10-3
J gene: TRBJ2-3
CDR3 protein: CATAGGPSTDTQYF
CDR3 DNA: TGTGCCACGGCCGGGGGACCAAGCACAGATACGCAGTATTTT

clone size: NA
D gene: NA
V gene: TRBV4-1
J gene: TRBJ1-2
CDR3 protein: CASSQDTDGYTF
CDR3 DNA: TGCGCCAGCAGCCAAGACACAGACGGCTACACCTTC